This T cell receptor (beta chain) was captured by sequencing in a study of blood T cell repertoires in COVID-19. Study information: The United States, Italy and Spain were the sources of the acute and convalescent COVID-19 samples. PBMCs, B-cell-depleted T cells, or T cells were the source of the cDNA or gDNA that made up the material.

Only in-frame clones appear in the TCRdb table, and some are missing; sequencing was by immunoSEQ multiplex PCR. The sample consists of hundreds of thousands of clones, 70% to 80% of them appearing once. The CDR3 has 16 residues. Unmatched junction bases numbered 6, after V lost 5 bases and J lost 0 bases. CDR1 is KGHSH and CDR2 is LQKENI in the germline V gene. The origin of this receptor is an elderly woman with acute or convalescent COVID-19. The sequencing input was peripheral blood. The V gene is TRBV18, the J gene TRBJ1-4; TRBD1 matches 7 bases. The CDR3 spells CASSIGQATTNEKLFF. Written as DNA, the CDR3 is TGTGCCAGCTCAATAGGACAGGCCACAACTAATGAAAAACTGTTTTTT.